These 8 T cell receptor beta chains share one sample of origin, sequenced in a study of molecular identifiers for immune sequencing clone quantification. MiXCR, applied by TCRdb to the PCR reads, yields one record per CDR3 protein. The sample has approximately 90,000 distinct CDR3 sequences, roughly 24% seen once. Sequences were obtained from naive CD8+ T cells from blood, with Jurkat cell RNA spiked in. Subset here: FACS-sorted CD8+CD4-CCR7+CD45RA+ naive T cells. These receptor sequences come from a human donor in good health. Some libraries in this study had Jurkat cell RNA spiked in.

This clonotype occurred many times. The chain joins TRBV13 to TRBJ1-5; TRBD1 is a possible D gene (5 bases). CDR3 length: 14 residues. Germline values: CDR1 PRHDT, CDR2 FYEKMQ (reference sequence). Trimming removed 3 bases at V and 2 bases at J, with 8 bases between. The CDR3 sequence: CASSFQGRNQPQHF. The CDR3 nucleotides read TGTGCCAGCAGCTTCCAGGGACGCAATCAGCCCCAGCATTTT.

Many counts were recorded for this clonotype. The chain carries TRBV20-1 and TRBJ1-1, with D hard to call. Germline V lookup: CDR1 DFQATT, CDR2 SNEGSKA (reference sequence). The V gene lost 0 bases and the J gene lost 6 bases, with 11 bases spanning the gap. The length of the CDR3 is 13 residues. The CDR3 DNA reads TGCAGTGCTAGAGATGTACTCTCCGCTGAAGCTTTCTTT. This codes for CSARDVLSAEAFF.

With regard to this clonotype: A much larger clone lies one base from this, so it may be a read error. V gene TRBV24-1 combines with J gene TRBJ2-1, with D hard to call. This CDR3 spans 14 amino acids. CDR1 and CDR2 from the germline V gene are KGHDR and SFDVKD. The V end was cut by 2 bases, the J end by 5 bases, with 9 bases between. Here the CDR3 DNA reads TGTGCCACCAGTGATTCTACCGGCCACAATGAGCAGTTCTTC. It yields the protein CATSDSTGHNEQFF.

The chain combines TRBV2 with TRBJ1-1; possible D gene TRBD1, 6 bases. This CDR3 region has 14 residues. Trimming pared 3 bases from V and 6 bases from J, leaving 14 bases between. Germline assignment: CDR1 SNHLY and CDR2 FYNNEI. CDR3 DNA sequence: TGTGCCAGCAGTGATGTTTACAGGGTCCCTGAAGCTTTCTTT. Its protein is CASSDVYRVPEAFF.

Concerning this clonotype itself: One end of the junction is discordant with germline, which a read error may explain. The rearrangement joins TRBV10-3 to TRBJ2-3, with 7 positions matching TRBD2. Germline V gene lookup returns CDR1 ENHRY and CDR2 SYGVKD. The length of the CDR3 is 15 residues. The CDR3 region has the DNA TGTGCCCTCAGCCAGCGCGGGAGTGTAACAGATACGCAGTATTTT. Translated, it gives CALSQRGSVTDTQYF.

The V call is TRBV3-1, the J call TRBJ2-7; no firm D call. CDR1 LGHDT and CDR2 YNNKEL come from the germline V gene (reference sequence). V lost 1 base to trimming and J lost 4 bases, with 14 bases between them. This CDR3 spans 15 amino acids. The CDR3 nucleotides are TGTGCCAGCAGCCAAGCACCAACCCTCGGTTACGAGCAGTACTTC. Its protein is CASSQAPTLGYEQYF.

In this sample, this clonotype turned up a few times. A much larger clone lies one base from this, so it may be a read error. This chain links TRBV6-6 with TRBJ2-5, with D tentatively TRBD1 or TRBD2 (5 bases each). This CDR3 contains 16 residues. V shed 1 base and J shed 2 bases, with 14 bases lying between them. Looked up from germline, CDR1 is MNHNY and CDR2 is SVGAGI (reference sequence). CDR3 DNA sequence: TGTGCCAGCAGTTACTTGCCCGGGGCACATCAAGAGACCCAGTACTTC. It encodes CASSYLPGAHQETQYF.

In regard to this clonotype: This may come from a read error, since a much larger clone is one base off. The chain is built from TRBV19 and TRBJ2-2, with D perhaps TRBD2 (6 bases). Germline V CDR1 and CDR2: LNHDA, SQIVND (reference sequence). The CDR3 covers 12 residues. CDR3 sequence reads: CASSIGRGELLF. The DNA of the CDR3 is TGTGCCAGTAGTATAGGTCGCGGGGAGCTGCTTTTT. The full variable domain, with the rest looked up from reference TRBV19 and TRBJ2-2, is DGGITQSPKYLFRKEGQNVTLSCEQNLNHDAMYWYRQDPGQGLRLIYYSQIVNDFQKGDIAEGYSVSREKKESFPLTVTSAQKNPTAFYLCASSIGRGELLFGEGSRLTVL.